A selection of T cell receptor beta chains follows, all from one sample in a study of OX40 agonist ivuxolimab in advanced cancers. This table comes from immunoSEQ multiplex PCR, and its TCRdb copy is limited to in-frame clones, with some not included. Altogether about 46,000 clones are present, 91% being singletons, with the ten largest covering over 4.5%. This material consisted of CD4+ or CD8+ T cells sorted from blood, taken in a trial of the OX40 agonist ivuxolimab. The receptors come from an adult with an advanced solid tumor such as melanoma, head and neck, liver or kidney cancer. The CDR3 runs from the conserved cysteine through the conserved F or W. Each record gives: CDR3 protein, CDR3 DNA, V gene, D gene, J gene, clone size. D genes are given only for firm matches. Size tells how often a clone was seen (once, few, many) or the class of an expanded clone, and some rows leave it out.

cdr3_aa: CASSPGLERESSGANVLTF; cdr3_nt: TGTGCCAGCAGCCCGGGTTTGGAGCGGGAGAGCTCTGGGGCCAACGTCCTGACTTTC; v_call: TRBV14; d_call: TRBD2; j_call: TRBJ2-6; clone_size: once
cdr3_aa: CASSHLGSGELFF; cdr3_nt: TGCGCCAGCAGCCACCTAGGTTCCGGGGAGCTGTTTTTT; v_call: TRBV4-1; d_call: .; j_call: TRBJ2-2; clone_size: .
cdr3_aa: CASRHSYNEQFF; cdr3_nt: TGTGCTAGCCGTCACTCCTACAATGAGCAGTTCTTC; v_call: TRBV25-1; d_call: .; j_call: TRBJ2-1; clone_size: .
cdr3_aa: CASSLEGELAGLYEQYF; cdr3_nt: TGTGCCAGCAGCTTAGAGGGAGAACTAGCGGGCCTATACGAGCAGTACTTC; v_call: TRBV11-2; d_call: TRBD2; j_call: TRBJ2-7; clone_size: once
cdr3_aa: CASSFPQDRVSYGYTF; cdr3_nt: TGTGCCAGCAGTTTTCCCCAGGACAGGGTGAGCTATGGCTACACCTTC; v_call: TRBV28; d_call: TRBD1; j_call: TRBJ1-2; clone_size: .
cdr3_aa: CASSQEPRTGAYEQYF; cdr3_nt: TGCGCCAGCAGCCAAGAGCCTAGGACAGGGGCCTACGAGCAGTACTTC; v_call: TRBV4-1; d_call: TRBD1; j_call: TRBJ2-7; clone_size: .
cdr3_aa: CASSYADYRGMNEQFF; cdr3_nt: TGTGCCAGCAGTTACGCCGACTACAGGGGGATGAATGAGCAGTTCTTC; v_call: TRBV6-5; d_call: TRBD1; j_call: TRBJ2-1; clone_size: .
cdr3_aa: CASIWAGGSYEQYF; cdr3_nt: TGTGCCAGCATCTGGGCAGGGGGCTCGTACGAGCAGTACTTC; v_call: TRBV5-8; d_call: TRBD1; j_call: TRBJ2-7; clone_size: .
cdr3_aa: CASTAPGRGNTIYF; cdr3_nt: TGTGCCAGCACGGCCCCTGGGCGAGGAAACACCATATATTTT; v_call: TRBV6-5; d_call: .; j_call: TRBJ1-3; clone_size: .
cdr3_aa: CASSLGSGYTF; cdr3_nt: TGTGCCAGTAGCCTCGGGTCAGGCTACACCTTC; v_call: TRBV19; d_call: .; j_call: TRBJ1-2; clone_size: .
cdr3_aa: CASSQRGPGGEGQNIQYF; cdr3_nt: TGCGCCAGCAGCCAGAGGGGGCCGGGAGGGGAGGGACAAAACATTCAGTACTTC; v_call: TRBV4-3; d_call: .; j_call: TRBJ2-4; clone_size: .
cdr3_aa: CASSLGSYGTLGNEQFF; cdr3_nt: TGTGCCAGCAGTTTAGGGTCATACGGAACACTTGGCAATGAGCAGTTCTTC; v_call: TRBV27; d_call: .; j_call: TRBJ2-1; clone_size: .
cdr3_aa: CASSISPATDYGYTF; cdr3_nt: TGTGCCAGTAGTATCTCTCCGGCGACGGACTATGGCTACACCTTC; v_call: TRBV19; d_call: .; j_call: TRBJ1-2; clone_size: .
cdr3_aa: CASSPSPIQPQHF; cdr3_nt: TGTGCCAGCAGTCCATCCCCCATCCAGCCCCAGCATTTT; v_call: TRBV27; d_call: .; j_call: TRBJ1-5; clone_size: .
cdr3_aa: CASSRVASYGYTF; cdr3_nt: TGTGCCAGCAGCCGGGTCGCCTCTTATGGCTACACCTTC; v_call: TRBV11-2; d_call: .; j_call: TRBJ1-2; clone_size: .